This TCR beta chain was found in a study of response to subunit inactivated influenza vaccine. TCRdb called the RT-PCR reads again in MiXCR, with one record for every CDR3 protein. The sample holds approximately 700,000 distinct CDR3 sequences, 15% to 18% seen once. This CDR3 spans 14 amino acids. From germline, CDR1 is DFQATT and CDR2 SNEGSKA (reference sequence). On this clonotype itself: Mismatch with germline at one junction end may stem from a read error.

This specimen was PBMCs from blood, taken approximately 13 days after vaccination. V is TRBV20-1 and J is TRBJ2-3; TRBD2 is a possible D gene (6 bases). This sequence was found in a man aged 50 or older who received an inactivated influenza vaccine. The CDR3 sequence: CSALPSALARLQPF. CDR3 DNA sequence: TGCAGTGCTCTTCCTAGCGCCCTTGCTCGCTTGCAGCCTTTT.